This T cell receptor beta chain was captured by sequencing in a study of T cell responses to AZD1222 COVID-19 vaccine. A word on this clone: Other DNA sequences in the sample encode the same CDR3.

TCRdb's table, derived via immunoSEQ multiplex PCR, lists solely in-frame clones and lacks some. The table records 120,000 to 150,000 clones, roughly 92% of them present only once. V lost 1 base, J lost 0 bases, and 4 bases lay in between. Germline V lookup: CDR1 MNHNS, CDR2 SASEGT. This CDR3 is built from 13 residues. The sequences come from peripheral blood, collected 28 days after the second AZD1222 dose. The chain joins TRBV6-1 to TRBJ2-7; D remains ambiguous. This TCR was sampled from an adult who received the AZD1222 COVID-19 vaccine. The CDR3 nucleotides are TGTGCCAGCAGTGAAGGGCCCTCCTACGAGCAGTACTTC. This encodes CASSEGPSYEQYF.